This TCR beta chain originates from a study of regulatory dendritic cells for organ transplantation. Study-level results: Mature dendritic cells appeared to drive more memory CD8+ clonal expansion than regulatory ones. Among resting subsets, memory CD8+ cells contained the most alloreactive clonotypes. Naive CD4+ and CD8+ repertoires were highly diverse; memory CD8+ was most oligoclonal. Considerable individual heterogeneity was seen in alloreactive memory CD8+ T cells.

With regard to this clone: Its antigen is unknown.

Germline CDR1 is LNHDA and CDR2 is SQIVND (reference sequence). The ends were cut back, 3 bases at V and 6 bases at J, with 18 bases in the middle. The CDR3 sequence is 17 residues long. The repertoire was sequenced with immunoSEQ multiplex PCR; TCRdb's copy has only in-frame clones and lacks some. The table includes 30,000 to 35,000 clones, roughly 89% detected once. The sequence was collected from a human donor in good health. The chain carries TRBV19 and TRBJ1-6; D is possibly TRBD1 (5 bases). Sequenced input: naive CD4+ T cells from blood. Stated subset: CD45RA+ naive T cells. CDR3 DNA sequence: TGTGCCAGTAGTATTAGTGGTGTCCGGGGGAGTAATTCACCCCTCCACTTT. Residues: CASSISGVRGSNSPLHF.